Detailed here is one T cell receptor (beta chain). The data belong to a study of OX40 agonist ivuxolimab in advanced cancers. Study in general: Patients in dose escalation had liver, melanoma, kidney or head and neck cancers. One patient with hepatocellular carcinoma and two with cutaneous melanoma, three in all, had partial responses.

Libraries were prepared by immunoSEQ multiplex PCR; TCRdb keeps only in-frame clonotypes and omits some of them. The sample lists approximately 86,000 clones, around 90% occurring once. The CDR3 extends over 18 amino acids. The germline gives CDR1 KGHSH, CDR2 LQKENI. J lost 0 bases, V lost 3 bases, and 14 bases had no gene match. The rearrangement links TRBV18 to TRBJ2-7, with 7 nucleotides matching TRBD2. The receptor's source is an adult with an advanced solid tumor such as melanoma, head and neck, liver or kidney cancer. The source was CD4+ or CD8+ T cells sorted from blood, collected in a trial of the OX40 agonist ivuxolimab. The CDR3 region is CASSPLDVKAGSSYEQYF. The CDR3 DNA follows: TGTGCCAGCTCACCCCTGGACGTTAAAGCGGGATCCTCCTACGAGCAGTACTTC.